The sequence of this T cell receptor beta chain was determined in a study of neurological immune-mediated disorders. Study-level points and caveats: Private repertoires in all groups were suggested by the absence of shared CDR3 amino acid sequences among expanded clones across subjects. Patients with HTLV-1-associated myelopathy showed the most TCR clonal expansion. Those with multiple sclerosis showed the least, falling below healthy controls.

The authors produced cDNA by 5'RACE using 10-nucleotide random UMIs. TCRdb independently ran MiXCR on the 5' RACE reads; one entry per CDR3 protein. This table has about 44,000 distinct CDR3 sequences, 20% to 25% appearing once. The V gene's germline CDR1 is SGHRS and CDR2 YFSETQ. The CDR3 runs to 12 residues. Comment on this clonotype: Antigen unknown. One end of the junction fails to match germline, which may point to a read error.

Time point defined: technical triplicate 3. This sequence joins TRBV5-1 and TRBJ2-3, with TRBD1 as a possible D gene (5 bases). The sequence was obtained from a man in his 60s with HTLV-1-associated myelopathy (HAM/TSP). The material sequenced was PBMCs. The CDR3, as DNA: TGCGACAGCAGCCCTGGACATGGCACGCAGTATTTT. Amino acids: CDSSPGHGTQYF.